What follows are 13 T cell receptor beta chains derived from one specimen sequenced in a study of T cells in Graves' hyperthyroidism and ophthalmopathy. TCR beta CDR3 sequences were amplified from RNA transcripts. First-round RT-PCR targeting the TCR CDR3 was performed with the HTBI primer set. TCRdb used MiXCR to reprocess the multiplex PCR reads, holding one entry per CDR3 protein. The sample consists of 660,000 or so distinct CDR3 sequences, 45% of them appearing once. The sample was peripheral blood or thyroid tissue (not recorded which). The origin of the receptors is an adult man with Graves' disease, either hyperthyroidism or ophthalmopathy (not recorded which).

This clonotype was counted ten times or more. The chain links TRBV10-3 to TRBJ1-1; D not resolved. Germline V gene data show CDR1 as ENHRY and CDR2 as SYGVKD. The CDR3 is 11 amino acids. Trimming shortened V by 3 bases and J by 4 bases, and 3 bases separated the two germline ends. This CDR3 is CAISDTTEAFF. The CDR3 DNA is TGTGCCATCAGTGACACCACTGAAGCTTTCTTT.

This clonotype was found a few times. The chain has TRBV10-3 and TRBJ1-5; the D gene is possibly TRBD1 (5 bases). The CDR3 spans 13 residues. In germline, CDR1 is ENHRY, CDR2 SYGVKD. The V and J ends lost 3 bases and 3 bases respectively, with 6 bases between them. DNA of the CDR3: TGTGCCATCAGTGACGGGACCAATCAGCCCCAGCATTTT. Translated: CAISDGTNQPQHF.

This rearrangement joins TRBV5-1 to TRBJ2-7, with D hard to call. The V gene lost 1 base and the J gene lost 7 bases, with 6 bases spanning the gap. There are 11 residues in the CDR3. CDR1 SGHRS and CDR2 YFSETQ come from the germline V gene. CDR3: CASSLQREQYF. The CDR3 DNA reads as TGCGCCAGCAGCTTGCAGAGAGAGCAGTACTTC. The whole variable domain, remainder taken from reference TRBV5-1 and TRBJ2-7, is KAGVTQTPRYLIKTRGQQVTLSCSPISGHRSVSWYQQTPGQGLQFLFEYFSETQRNKGNFPGRFSGRQFSNSRSEMNVSTLELGDSALYLCASSLQREQYFGPGTRLTVT.

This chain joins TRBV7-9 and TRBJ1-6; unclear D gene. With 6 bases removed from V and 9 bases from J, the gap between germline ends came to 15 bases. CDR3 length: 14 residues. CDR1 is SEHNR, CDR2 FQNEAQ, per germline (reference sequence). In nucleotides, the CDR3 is TGTGCCAGCAGTTCCGAGCAGGACTTTTCACCCCTCCACTTT. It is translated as CASSSEQDFSPLHF.

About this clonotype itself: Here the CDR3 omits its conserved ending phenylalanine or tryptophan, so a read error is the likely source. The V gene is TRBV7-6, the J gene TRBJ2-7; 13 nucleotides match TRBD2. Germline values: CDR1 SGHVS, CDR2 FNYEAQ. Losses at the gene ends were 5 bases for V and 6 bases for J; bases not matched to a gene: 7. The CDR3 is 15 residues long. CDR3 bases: TGTGCCAGCAGCCCACCGGGACTAGCGGGATCCGAGCAGTACCTC. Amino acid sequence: CASSPPGLAGSEQYL.

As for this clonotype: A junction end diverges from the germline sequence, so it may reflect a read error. The CDR3 protein is CASNTDTALHF. As DNA, the CDR3 is TGTGCCAGCAACACGGACACCGCCTTACATTTT. The chain links TRBV2 to TRBJ2-3; TRBD1 is a possible D gene (5 bases). This CDR3 has 11 amino acids. Germline CDR1 SNHLY, CDR2 FYNNEI.

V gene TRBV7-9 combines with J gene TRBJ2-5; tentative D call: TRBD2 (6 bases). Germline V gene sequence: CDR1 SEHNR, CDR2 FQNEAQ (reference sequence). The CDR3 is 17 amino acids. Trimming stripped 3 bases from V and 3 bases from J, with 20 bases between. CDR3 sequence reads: CASSLREAEGPKETQYF. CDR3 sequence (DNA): TGTGCCAGCAGCTTGCGCGAAGCGGAGGGGCCAAAAGAGACCCAGTACTTC. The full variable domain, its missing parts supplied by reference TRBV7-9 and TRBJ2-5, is DTGVSQNPRHKITKRGQNVTFRCDPISEHNRLYWYRQTLGQGPEFLTYFQNEAQLEKSRLLSDRFSAERPKGSFSTLEIQRTEQGDSAMYLCASSLREAEGPKETQYFGPGTRLLVL.

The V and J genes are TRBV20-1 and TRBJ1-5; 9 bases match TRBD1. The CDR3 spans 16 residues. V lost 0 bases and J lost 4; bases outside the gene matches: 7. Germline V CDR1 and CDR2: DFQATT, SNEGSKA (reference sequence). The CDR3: CSARDPQGAKNQPQHF. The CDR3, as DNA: TGCAGTGCTAGAGACCCACAGGGGGCAAAGAATCAGCCCCAGCATTTT.

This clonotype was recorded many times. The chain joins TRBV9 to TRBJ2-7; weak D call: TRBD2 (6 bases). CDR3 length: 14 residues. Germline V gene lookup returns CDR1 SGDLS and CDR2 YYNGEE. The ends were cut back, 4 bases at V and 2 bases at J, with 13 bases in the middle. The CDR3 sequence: CASSPGGKAYEQYF. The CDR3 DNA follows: TGTGCCAGCAGCCCTGGGGGGAAGGCCTACGAGCAGTACTTC.

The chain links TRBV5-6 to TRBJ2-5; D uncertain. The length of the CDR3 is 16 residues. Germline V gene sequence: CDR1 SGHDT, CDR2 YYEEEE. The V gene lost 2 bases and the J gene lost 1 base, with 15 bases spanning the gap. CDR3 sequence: CASSFLDRSPQETQYF. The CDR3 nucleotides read TGTGCCAGCAGCTTTTTGGATAGGAGTCCCCAAGAGACCCAGTACTTC.

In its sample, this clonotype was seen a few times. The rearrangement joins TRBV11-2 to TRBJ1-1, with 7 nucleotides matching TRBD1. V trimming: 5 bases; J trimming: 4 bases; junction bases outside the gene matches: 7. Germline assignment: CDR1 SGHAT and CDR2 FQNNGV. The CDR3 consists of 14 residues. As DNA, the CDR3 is TGTGCCAGCAGCCAGACAGGGCTGGTCACTGAAGCTTTCTTT. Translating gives CASSQTGLVTEAFF.

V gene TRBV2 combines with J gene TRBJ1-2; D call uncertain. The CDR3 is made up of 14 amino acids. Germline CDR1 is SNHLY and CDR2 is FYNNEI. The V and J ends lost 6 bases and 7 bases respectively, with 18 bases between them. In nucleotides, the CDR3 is TGTGCCAGCAGAGCGGACGGCCGCCGCGGTGGCTACACCTTC. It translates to CASRADGRRGGYTF.

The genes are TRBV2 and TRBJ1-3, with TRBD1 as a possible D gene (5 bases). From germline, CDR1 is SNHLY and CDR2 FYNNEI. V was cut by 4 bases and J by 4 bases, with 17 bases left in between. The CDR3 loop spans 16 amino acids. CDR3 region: CASSGPRGIGGNTIYF. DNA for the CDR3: TGTGCCAGCAGTGGGCCGAGGGGAATTGGGGGAAACACCATATATTTT.